The 21 T cell receptor beta chains presented below share a single source sample, sequenced in a study of T-cell reconstitution after alpha-beta-depleted transplantation in children. Researchers prepared the TCRbeta library using unique molecular identifiers, the study reports. In TCRdb, the PCR reads were re-called with MiXCR into one record per CDR3 protein. The table records 250,000 to 400,000 distinct CDR3 sequences, over 20% of them present only once. This specimen consisted of PBMCs, mostly from graft donor cells, obtained 180 days after TCRalphabeta/CD19-depleted stem cell transplant. The receptors here all came from a male patient younger than 18 who had a stem cell transplant for acute lymphoblastic leukemia, so the T cells may come from the graft donor.

This rearrangement joins TRBV7-6 to TRBJ2-7, with a weak D call TRBD2 (6 bases). This CDR3 region has 14 residues. With 0 bases removed from V and 6 bases from J, the gap between germline ends came to 12 bases. Germline assignment: CDR1 SGHVS and CDR2 FNYEAQ. The CDR3 nucleotides read TGTGCCAGCAGCTTAGCGGACATAGCGGCCGAGCAGTACTTC. Protein sequence: CASSLADIAAEQYF.

The CDR3 spells CASSPPARGRDDGYTF. CDR3 in DNA: TGTGCCAGCAGCCCCCCCGCGAGGGGGCGGGATGATGGCTACACCTTC. The V gene is TRBV7-9, the J gene TRBJ1-2, with 7 bases lining up with TRBD1. CDR3 length: 16 residues. Germline CDR1 is SEHNR and CDR2 is FQNEAQ (reference sequence). Unmatched junction bases numbered 15, after V lost 5 bases and J lost 6 bases.

This clonotype was seen at least ten times. V and J are TRBV5-1 and TRBJ2-2; maybe TRBD2 (6 bases). V shed 4 bases and J shed 4 bases, with 17 bases lying between them. Germline V gene sequence: CDR1 SGHRS, CDR2 YFSETQ. This CDR3 is 16 amino acids long. The CDR3 coding sequence is TGCGCCAGCAGCCCCTACTCGGCGGGAAGCACCGGGGAGCTGTTTTTT. Its translation is CASSPYSAGSTGELFF.

This chain uses TRBV7-3 with TRBJ2-3, with D unresolved. The J call is in doubt because the DNA end fits TRBJ1-5 better. The germline CDR1 and CDR2 sequences are SGHTA and FQGTGA. This CDR3 is 15 amino acids long. In nucleotides, the CDR3 is TGTGCCAGCAGCTCCCAAGGTACTAGCACAGATACGCAGCATTTT. This gives the protein CASSSQGTSTDTQHF.

This clonotype was found many times. This chain links TRBV29-1 with TRBJ1-1, with 9 nucleotides matching TRBD1. With 7 bases clipped from V and 5 bases from J, the junction kept 17 bases outside the gene matches. CDR1 is SQVTM and CDR2 is ANQGSEA in the germline V gene. This CDR3 is 16 amino acids long. CDR3 protein: CSARNTGQGKRTEAFF. In DNA, the CDR3 is TGCAGCGCCAGAAATACCGGACAGGGGAAGCGGACTGAAGCTTTCTTT.

The chain links TRBV5-1 to TRBJ2-3; TRBD2 aligns across 10 bases. V shed 3 bases and J 3 bases; nucleotides not matched to a gene: 13. The CDR3 extends over 18 amino acids. Germline V CDR1 and CDR2: SGHRS, YFSETQ. The CDR3 here is CASSWMSLAGVGTDTQYF. In DNA form, the CDR3 reads TGCGCCAGCAGCTGGATGTCTCTAGCGGGAGTGGGTACAGATACGCAGTATTTT.

This rearrangement joins TRBV25-1 to TRBJ1-1, with D unresolved. The CDR3 runs 14 residues. V was cut by 1 base and J by 7 bases, with 13 bases left in between. CDR1 and CDR2 from the germline V gene are MGHDK and SYGVNS. The CDR3 loop reads CASSEFGNSYEAFF. CDR3 sequence (DNA): TGTGCCAGCAGTGAATTCGGCAACTCTTATGAAGCTTTCTTT.

V and J are TRBV7-3 and TRBJ1-4, with unresolved D. The CDR3 runs to 13 residues. CDR1 is SGHTA and CDR2 is FQGTGA in the germline V gene. V dropped 4 bases and J dropped 7 bases, with 10 bases sitting between them. In DNA, the CDR3 is TGTGCCAGCAGCTCGGCGTGGGGTGAAAAACTGTTTTTT. Translation: CASSSAWGEKLFF. The full variable domain, in which reference TRBV7-3 and TRBJ1-4 provide the parts outside the CDR3, is GAGVSQTPSNKVTEKGKYVELRCDPISGHTALYWYRQSLGQGPEFLIYFQGTGAADDSGLPNDRFFAVRPEGSVSTLKIQRTERGDSAVYLCASSSAWGEKLFFGSGTQLSVL.

The chain carries TRBV7-2 and TRBJ2-4; D possibly corresponds to TRBD1 (6 bases). This CDR3 is built from 14 residues. Germline CDR1 and CDR2: SGHTA and FQGNSA. Trimming left V 0 bases short and J 6 bases short, with 9 bases between. This CDR3 reads CASSLAQGINIQYF. The DNA of the CDR3 is TGTGCCAGCAGCTTAGCCCAGGGGATAAACATTCAGTACTTC.

The chain is built from TRBV20-1 and TRBJ2-7, with TRBD2 matching over 8 bases. CDR1 is DFQATT and CDR2 is SNEGSKA in the germline V gene (reference sequence). The CDR3 totals 13 residues. V was clipped by 3 bases and J by 5 bases; unmatched bases: 6. CDR3 amino acids: CSASGSGRHEQYF. The DNA of the CDR3 is TGCAGTGCTAGTGGGAGCGGGAGACACGAGCAGTACTTC.

This clonotype has a handful of counts. V is TRBV5-1 and J is TRBJ2-7; D unclear. V lost 4 bases and J 2 bases, leaving 7 bases between the germline ends. Germline assignment: CDR1 SGHRS and CDR2 YFSETQ. The CDR3 runs 12 residues. Written as DNA, the CDR3 is TGCGCCAGCAGCACCCGGGCCTACGAGCAGTACTTC. Translating it yields CASSTRAYEQYF.

The V gene is TRBV4-3, the J gene TRBJ2-5; 14 positions match TRBD2. CDR1 and CDR2 from the germline V gene are LGHNA and YSLEER. The CDR3 runs to 16 residues. V trimming: 3 bases; J trimming: 4 bases; junction bases outside the gene matches: 4. The CDR3 region has the DNA TGCGCCAGCAGCCAGACTAGCGGGGGGGCACGAGAGACCCAGTACTTC. This codes for CASSQTSGGARETQYF.

There are many counts of this clonotype. The chain has TRBV12-3 or TRBV12-4 and TRBJ2-5; D may match TRBD1 or TRBD2 (5 bases each). This CDR3 has 13 residues. The germline V and J ends were trimmed by 4 bases and 7 bases, with 13 bases remaining between them. CDR3 DNA sequence: TGTGCCAGCAGTTCTCGGGGCCTGGGGACCCAGTACTTC. Translation gives CASSSRGLGTQYF.

This sequence joins TRBV4-1 and TRBJ1-1; possible D gene TRBD1, 6 bases. The V end was cut by 1 base, the J end by 1 base, with 13 bases between. The CDR3 sequence is 16 residues long. Germline assignment: CDR1 MGHRA and CDR2 YSYEKL. DNA for the CDR3: TGCGCCAGCAGCCAAGGCCCGGGACATGAGAACACTGAAGCTTTCTTT. It translates to CASSQGPGHENTEAFF.

This clonotype came up a few times. V usage is TRBV28 and J usage is TRBJ2-7; D unclear. Germline assignment: CDR1 MDHEN and CDR2 SYDVKM. CDR3 length equals 12 residues. V lost 5 bases to trimming and J lost 2 bases, with 7 bases between them. The CDR3 here is CASSTGTYEQYF. CDR3 DNA: TGTGCCAGCAGTACCGGTACCTACGAGCAGTACTTC.

The rearrangement joins TRBV11-2 to TRBJ2-7, with 7 bases identical to TRBD1. The CDR3 sequence is 13 residues long. The J segment lost 3 bases and the V segment lost 8 bases, leaving 7 bases of the junction unmatched. Germline V gene lookup returns CDR1 SGHAT and CDR2 FQNNGV. CDR3 region: CASGTRGIYEQYF. DNA of the CDR3: TGTGCCAGCGGGACCAGGGGGATCTACGAGCAGTACTTC.

V usage is TRBV10-3 and J usage is TRBJ2-1, with D perhaps matching TRBD2 (5 bases). This CDR3 comprises 12 residues. Germline V lookup: CDR1 ENHRY, CDR2 SYGVKD. The V and J ends lost 5 bases and 11 bases respectively, with 13 bases between them. The CDR3 is CAISPDPSQQFF. CDR3 DNA sequence: TGTGCCATCAGTCCTGACCCTAGCCAGCAGTTCTTC.

This clonotype was counted at least ten times. The chain carries TRBV7-2 and TRBJ2-7; TRBD2 matches 10 bases. Germline CDR1 SGHTA, CDR2 FQGNSA. Losses at the gene ends were 3 bases for V and 0 bases for J; bases not matched to a gene: 2. The CDR3 totals 15 residues. The DNA of the CDR3 is TGTGCCAGCAGCTTGGGACTAGCGTCCTCCTACGAGCAGTACTTC. Translated: CASSLGLASSYEQYF. Full variable domain (remainder filled in from reference TRBV7-2 and TRBJ2-7): GAGVSQSPSNKVTEKGKDVELRCDPISGHTALYWYRQSLGQGLEFLIYFQGNSAPDKSGLPSDRFSAERTGGSVSTLTIQRTQQEDSAVYLCASSLGLASSYEQYFGPGTRLTVT.

A few counts support this clonotype. The chain recombines TRBV7-6 with TRBJ2-1, with 8 bases fitting TRBD2. The junction had 10 bases not matched to a gene; V was cut back by 4 bases and J by 8 bases. Per germline, CDR1 SGHVS and CDR2 FNYEAQ. The CDR3 sequence is 15 residues long. CDR3 sequence reads: CASSSAELAGDEQFF. In DNA form, the CDR3 reads TGTGCCAGCAGCTCCGCGGAGCTAGCGGGCGATGAGCAGTTCTTC.

This clonotype was observed a few times. This chain joins TRBV10-3 and TRBJ2-5; D possibly corresponds to TRBD1 (6 bases). Trimming removed 0 bases at V and 6 bases at J, with 14 bases between. CDR3 size: 15 residues. CDR1 and CDR2 (germline): ENHRY, SYGVKD. In DNA form, the CDR3 reads TGTGCCATCAGTGAGTCAGGGGGAAGGCGGCAGACCCAGTACTTC. Protein product: CAISESGGRRQTQYF.

The chain is built from TRBV24-1 and TRBJ2-3, with D possibly matching TRBD2 (5 bases). The CDR3 runs 14 residues. CDR1 KGHDR and CDR2 SFDVKD come from the germline V gene. V shed 3 bases and J shed 7 bases, with 13 bases lying between them. CDR3 sequence reads: CATSDPSAVHTQYF. The CDR3 coding sequence is TGTGCCACCAGTGATCCTTCAGCGGTCCATACGCAGTATTTT.